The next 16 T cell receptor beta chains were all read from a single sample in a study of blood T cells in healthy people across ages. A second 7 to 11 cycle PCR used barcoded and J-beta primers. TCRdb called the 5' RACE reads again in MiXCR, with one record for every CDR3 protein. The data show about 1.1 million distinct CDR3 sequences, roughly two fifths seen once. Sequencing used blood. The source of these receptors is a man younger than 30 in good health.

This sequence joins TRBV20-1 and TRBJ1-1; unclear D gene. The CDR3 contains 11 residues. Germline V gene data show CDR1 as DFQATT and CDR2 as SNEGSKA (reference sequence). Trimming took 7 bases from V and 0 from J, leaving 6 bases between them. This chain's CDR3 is CSVTMNTEAFF. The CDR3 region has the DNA TGCAGTGTCACGATGAACACTGAAGCTTTCTTT.

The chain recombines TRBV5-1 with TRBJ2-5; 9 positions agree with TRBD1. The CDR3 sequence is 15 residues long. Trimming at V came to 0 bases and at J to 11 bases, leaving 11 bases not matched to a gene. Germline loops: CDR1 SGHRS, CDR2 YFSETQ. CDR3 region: CASSLEGQGRAEQYF. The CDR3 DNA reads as TGCGCCAGCAGCTTGGAGGGACAGGGCCGGGCGGAGCAGTACTTC.

The CDR3 region is CASSRDREPNEKLFF. The CDR3, as DNA: TGTGCCAGCAGCCGAGACAGGGAGCCAAATGAAAAACTGTTTTTT. This chain connects TRBV9 to TRBJ1-4; 7 bases are a match to TRBD1. Per germline, CDR1 SGDLS and CDR2 YYNGEE. V shed 4 bases and J 5 bases; nucleotides not matched to a gene: 8. The CDR3 spans 15 residues.

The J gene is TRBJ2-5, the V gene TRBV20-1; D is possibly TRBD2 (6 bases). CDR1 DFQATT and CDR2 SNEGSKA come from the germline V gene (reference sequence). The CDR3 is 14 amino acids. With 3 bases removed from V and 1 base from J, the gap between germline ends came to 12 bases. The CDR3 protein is CSASRGSFQETQYF. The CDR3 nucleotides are TGCAGTGCTAGCCGGGGGTCCTTCCAAGAGACCCAGTACTTC.

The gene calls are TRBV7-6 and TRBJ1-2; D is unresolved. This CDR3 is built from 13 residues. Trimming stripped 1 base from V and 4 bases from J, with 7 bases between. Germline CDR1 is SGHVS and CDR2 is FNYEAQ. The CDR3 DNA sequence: TGTGCCAGCAGCTTAGACGACGGCTATGGCTACACCTTC. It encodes CASSLDDGYGYTF. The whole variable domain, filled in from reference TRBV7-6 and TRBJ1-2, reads GAGVSQSPRYKVTKRGQDVALRCDPISGHVSLYWYRQALGQGPEFLTYFNYEAQQDKSGLPNDRFSAERPEGSISTLTIQRTEQRDSAMYRCASSLDDGYGYTFGSGTRLTVV.

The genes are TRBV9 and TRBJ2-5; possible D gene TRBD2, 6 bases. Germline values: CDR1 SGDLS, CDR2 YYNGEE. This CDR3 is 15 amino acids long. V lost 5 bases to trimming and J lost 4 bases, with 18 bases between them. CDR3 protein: CASSATGTGRETQYF. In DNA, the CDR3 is TGTGCCAGCAGTGCGACCGGGACTGGGAGAGAGACCCAGTACTTC.

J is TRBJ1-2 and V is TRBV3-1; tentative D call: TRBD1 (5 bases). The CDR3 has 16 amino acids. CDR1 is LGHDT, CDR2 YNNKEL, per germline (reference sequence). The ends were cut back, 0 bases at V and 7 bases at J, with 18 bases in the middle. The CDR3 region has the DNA TGTGCCAGCAGCCAAGACCAGACAGTTCAGGGTTGTGGCTACACCTTC. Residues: CASSQDQTVQGCGYTF. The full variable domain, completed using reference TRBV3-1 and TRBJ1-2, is DTAVSQTPKYLVTQMGNDKSIKCEQNLGHDTMYWYKQDSKKFLKIMFSYNNKELIINETVPNRFSPKSPDKAHLNLHINSLELGDSAVYFCASSQDQTVQGCGYTFGSGTRLTVV.

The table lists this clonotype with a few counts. CDR3 protein: CASSDYSSGGTDTQYF. The CDR3 bases are TGTGCCAGCAGCGACTACTCTAGCGGGGGGACGGATACGCAGTATTTT. The gene calls are TRBV7-9 and TRBJ2-3, with 11 bases matching TRBD2. V lost 5 bases to trimming and J lost 6 bases; unmatched junction nucleotides: 10. The CDR3 sequence is 16 residues long. Germline assignment: CDR1 SEHNR and CDR2 FQNEAQ (reference sequence).

CDR3 residues: CASSLETGRINEQYF. In DNA, the CDR3 is TGCGCCAGCAGCTTGGAAACGGGACGTATAAACGAGCAGTACTTC. The V and J genes are TRBV5-1 and TRBJ2-7; the D call may be TRBD1 or TRBD2 (5 bases each). V was shortened by 0 bases and J by 5 bases, with 15 bases between the two germline ends. This CDR3 region has 15 residues. The germline gives CDR1 SGHRS, CDR2 YFSETQ.

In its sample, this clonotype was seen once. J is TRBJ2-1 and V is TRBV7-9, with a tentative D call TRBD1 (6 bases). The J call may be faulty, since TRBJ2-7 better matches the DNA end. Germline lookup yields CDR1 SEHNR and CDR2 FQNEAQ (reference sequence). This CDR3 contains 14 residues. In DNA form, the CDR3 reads TGTGCCAGCAGCCTGTGGACAGAGTACAATGAGCAGTACTTC. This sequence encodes CASSLWTEYNEQYF.

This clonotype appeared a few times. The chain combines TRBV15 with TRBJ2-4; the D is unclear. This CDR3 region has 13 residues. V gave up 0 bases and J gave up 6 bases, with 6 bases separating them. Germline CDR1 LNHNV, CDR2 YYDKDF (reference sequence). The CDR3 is CATSRDHGNIQYF. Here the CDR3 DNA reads TGTGCCACCAGCAGAGATCACGGAAACATTCAGTACTTC.

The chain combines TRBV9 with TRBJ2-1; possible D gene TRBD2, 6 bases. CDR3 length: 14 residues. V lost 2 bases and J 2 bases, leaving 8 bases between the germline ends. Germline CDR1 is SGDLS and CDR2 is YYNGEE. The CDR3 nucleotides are TGTGCCAGCAGCGTGCGACTAGCCTACAATGAGCAGTTCTTC. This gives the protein CASSVRLAYNEQFF.

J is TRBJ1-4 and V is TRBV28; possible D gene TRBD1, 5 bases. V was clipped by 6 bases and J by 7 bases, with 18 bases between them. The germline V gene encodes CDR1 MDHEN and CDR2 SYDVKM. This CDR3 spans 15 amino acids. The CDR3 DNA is TGTGCCAGCAGCCCCCCGATAGGGGATGGTGAAAAACTGTTTTTT. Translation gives CASSPPIGDGEKLFF.

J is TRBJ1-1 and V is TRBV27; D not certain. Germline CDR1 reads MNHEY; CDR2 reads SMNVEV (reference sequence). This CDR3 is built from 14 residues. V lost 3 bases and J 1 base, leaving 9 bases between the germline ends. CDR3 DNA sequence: TGTGCCAGCAGTTTGACTGCCCCGAACACTGAAGCTTTCTTT. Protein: CASSLTAPNTEAFF.

This CDR3 is CASSTTTGGTEAFF. The CDR3 bases are TGTGCCAGTAGTACAACCACCGGGGGTACTGAAGCTTTCTTT. The chain links TRBV19 to TRBJ1-1; possible D gene TRBD1, 5 bases. The CDR3 covers 14 residues. The ends were cut back, 4 bases at V and 5 bases at J, with 14 bases in the middle. Looked up from germline, CDR1 is LNHDA and CDR2 is SQIVND (reference sequence). Using reference TRBV19 and TRBJ1-1 for the parts outside the CDR3, the full variable domain is DGGITQSPKYLFRKEGQNVTLSCEQNLNHDAMYWYRQDPGQGLRLIYYSQIVNDFQKGDIAEGYSVSREKKESFPLTVTSAQKNPTAFYLCASSTTTGGTEAFFGQGTRLTVV.

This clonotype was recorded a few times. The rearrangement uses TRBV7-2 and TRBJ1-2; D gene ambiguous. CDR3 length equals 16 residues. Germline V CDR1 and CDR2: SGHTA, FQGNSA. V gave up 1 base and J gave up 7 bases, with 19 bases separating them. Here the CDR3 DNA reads TGTGCCAGCAGCTTAGTTGGAAGGACCATTCCGGGTGGCTACACCTTC. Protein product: CASSLVGRTIPGGYTF.